This T cell receptor (beta chain) was identified in a study of shared clonotypes between healthy human individuals. Original processing notes: ImmunoSEQ sequences covered only the junction and lacked quality scores; filtering therefore differed. TCRdb's copy holds only in-frame clones and misses some; the assay was immunoSEQ multiplex PCR. V, J and clone size are taken as reported in that table, and D and trimming were inferred from the DNA itself. Among about 640,000 clones listed, less than 80% were seen once. About this clone: Its target is unknown.

Broader study findings: Even with large depth, rarefaction showed that sorted-subset sequencing was incomplete.

The CDR3 spans 13 residues. V lost 0 bases and J 5 bases, leaving 7 bases between the germline ends. The germline CDR1 and CDR2 sequences are SGHRS and YFSETQ. The chain has TRBV5-1 and TRBJ2-3; the D is unclear. Input material: memory CD4+ T cells sorted from blood. The subset is: CD45RA-negative fraction. The TCR originated in a woman aged 25 to 39 in good health. The CDR3 loop reads CASSLAWGDTQYF. As DNA, the CDR3 is TGCGCCAGCAGCTTGGCCTGGGGAGATACGCAGTATTTT.